This T cell receptor beta chain was recovered during a study of cytomegalovirus exposure and HLA in healthy donors. Study-wide points: Earlier analysis looked at TCR beta V segments, and most were productive about 87% or about 30% of the time.

Points on this clone: Its antigen is as yet unknown.

13 Jbeta primers and 60 Vbeta primers were used for the PCR. Sequencing was performed with immunoSEQ multiplex PCR; in TCRdb, only in-frame clones are kept and a portion is missing. The sample holds about 200,000 clones, 75% to 90% seen once. The clonotype was recovered from a woman under 40 in good health and CMV-seronegative. The sample taken for sequencing was PBMCs.

CDR3 sequence: CASSEQSGSEQYF. The CDR3 nucleotides read TGTGCCAGCAGTGAACAGTCGGGGAGCGAGCAGTACTTC. The J gene is TRBJ2-7, the V gene TRBV2, with TRBD2 as a possible D gene (5 bases). Germline-derived CDR1 and CDR2 are SNHLY and FYNNEI. Deletions cut 2 bases from V and 6 bases from J, with 11 bases between. This CDR3 has 13 residues.